Shown below are 17 T cell receptor beta chains from a single sample sequenced in a study of T cells in narcolepsy. The method was immunoSEQ multiplex PCR; TCRdb's version includes in-frame clones alone and lacks a portion of them. The data show 26,000 or so clones, around 82% seen once. The specimen sequenced was CD45RA- memory CD4+ T cells from PBMCs. The receptor set was obtained from a human donor with narcolepsy.

The V and J genes are TRBV7-9 and TRBJ2-2; 8 bases align to TRBD2. The J segment lost 3 bases and the V segment lost 1 base, leaving 1 base of the junction unmatched. Germline V CDR1 and CDR2: SEHNR, FQNEAQ (reference sequence). This CDR3 region has 15 residues. The CDR3 bases are TGTGCCAGCAGCTTAGAAGCGGGGGACACCGGGGAGCTGTTTTTT. Protein: CASSLEAGDTGELFF.

The V call is TRBV7-2, the J call TRBJ2-7; D uncertain. This CDR3 spans 12 amino acids. Trimming removed 5 bases from V and 3 bases from J, with 8 bases in between. Germline CDR1 and CDR2: SGHTA and FQGNSA. CDR3 amino acids: CASSQTFYEQYF. The CDR3 nucleotides are TGTGCCAGCAGCCAGACCTTCTACGAGCAGTACTTC. Supplemented by reference TRBV7-2 and TRBJ2-7, the full variable domain reads GAGVSQSPSNKVTEKGKDVELRCDPISGHTALYWYRQSLGQGLEFLIYFQGNSAPDKSGLPSDRFSAERTGGSVSTLTIQRTQQEDSAVYLCASSQTFYEQYFGPGTRLTVT.

This chain uses TRBV29-1 with TRBJ2-1; 11 positions agree with TRBD2. This CDR3 comprises 15 residues. Trimming at V came to 5 bases and at J to 4 bases, leaving 7 bases not matched to a gene. In germline, CDR1 is SQVTM, CDR2 ANQGSEA. CDR3 DNA: TGCAGCGTTATAGCGGGGGGGCAGGTATACAATGAGCAGTTCTTC. Protein: CSVIAGGQVYNEQFF.

V gene TRBV19 combines with J gene TRBJ2-1, with 9 bases that match TRBD2. Looked up from germline, CDR1 is LNHDA and CDR2 is SQIVND (reference sequence). The ends lost 7 bases at V and 8 bases at J; junction bases unmatched: 18. The CDR3 loop spans 17 amino acids. The CDR3 sequence: CASTSRGGGAFQDEQFF. CDR3 nucleotides: TGTGCCAGTACCTCCAGAGGCGGGGGGGCATTCCAGGATGAGCAGTTCTTC. Complete variable domain (other parts from reference TRBV19 and TRBJ2-1): DGGITQSPKYLFRKEGQNVTLSCEQNLNHDAMYWYRQDPGQGLRLIYYSQIVNDFQKGDIAEGYSVSREKKESFPLTVTSAQKNPTAFYLCASTSRGGGAFQDEQFFGPGTRLTVL.

In the case of this clone: This CDR3 is also generated by other DNA sequences in the sample. The chain uses TRBV6-1 and TRBJ2-3, with TRBD2 matching over 9 bases. Germline CDR1 MNHNS, CDR2 SASEGT. This CDR3 has 13 residues. Trimming cost V 7 bases and J 5 bases; bases outside gene matches: 4. Here the CDR3 reads CASTGLARDTQYF. The CDR3 DNA reads TGTGCCAGCACGGGACTAGCTAGAGATACGCAGTATTTT.

The V gene is TRBV4-2, the J gene TRBJ2-1; TRBD1 might be the D (5 bases). This CDR3 region has 13 residues. Germline lookup yields CDR1 LGHNA and CDR2 YNFKEQ. V lost 0 bases, J lost 14 bases, and 14 bases lay in between. The CDR3 region is CASSQDQGSGKFF. The DNA of the CDR3 is TGTGCCAGCAGCCAAGACCAAGGGTCAGGGAAGTTCTTC.

The V call is TRBV29-1, the J call TRBJ1-1; D uncertain. V dropped 5 bases and J dropped 1 base, with 8 bases sitting between them. Per the germline V gene, CDR1 is SQVTM and CDR2 is ANQGSEA. This CDR3 region has 12 residues. CDR3 protein: CSVSQQNTEAFF. The CDR3 DNA follows: TGCAGCGTTTCGCAGCAGAACACTGAAGCTTTCTTT.

The chain employs TRBV9 and TRBJ2-1, with unresolved D. This CDR3 spans 13 amino acids. V was pared by 0 bases and J by 6 bases, with 7 bases between. Germline-derived CDR1 and CDR2 are SGDLS and YYNGEE. The CDR3 here is CASSVGSSNEQFF. The DNA of the CDR3 is TGTGCCAGCAGCGTAGGGTCTAGCAATGAGCAGTTCTTC.

The chain employs TRBV12-5 and TRBJ1-1; D possibly corresponds to TRBD1 (5 bases). The germline V and J ends were trimmed by 0 bases and 7 bases, with 18 bases remaining between them. In germline, CDR1 is LGHNT, CDR2 FRNRAP. The CDR3 is 16 residues long. The CDR3 spells CASGLVLGQGSFEAFF. The CDR3, as DNA: TGTGCTAGTGGTTTGGTACTCGGGCAGGGATCCTTTGAAGCTTTCTTT. The variable domain in full, with the rest retrieved from reference TRBV12-5 and TRBJ1-1, is DARVTQTPRHKVTEMGQEVTMRCQPILGHNTVFWYRQTMMQGLELLAYFRNRAPLDDSGMPKDRFSAEMPDATLATLKIQPSEPRDSAVYFCASGLVLGQGSFEAFFGQGTRLTVV.

This clone showed up just a few times. The CDR3 sequence: CASSGSLNQPQHF. CDR3 DNA sequence: TGTGCCAGCAGTGGTAGTCTAAATCAGCCCCAGCATTTT. V and J are TRBV2 and TRBJ1-5, with D unresolved. The CDR3 extends over 13 amino acids. CDR1 and CDR2 from the germline V gene are SNHLY and FYNNEI. Deletions cut 4 bases from V and 4 bases from J, with 8 bases between.

This CDR3 reads CASSDRDRGYGYTF. Written as DNA, the CDR3 is TGTGCCAGCAGCGACCGGGACAGGGGGTATGGCTACACCTTC. The rearrangement links TRBV9 to TRBJ1-2, with TRBD1 identical over 11 bases. CDR1 is SGDLS, CDR2 YYNGEE, per germline. The CDR3 has 14 amino acids. Losses at the gene ends were 3 bases for V and 5 bases for J; bases not matched to a gene: 3.

On this clone: The sample has other DNA sequences that encode this CDR3 too. The V gene is TRBV7-9, the J gene TRBJ1-2; no clear D gene. The CDR3 sequence is 13 residues long. Deletions cut 2 bases from V and 3 bases from J, with 7 bases between. In germline, CDR1 is SEHNR, CDR2 FQNEAQ (reference sequence). DNA for the CDR3: TGTGCCAGCAGCTTAAGGACCGACTATGGCTACACCTTC. The encoded protein is CASSLRTDYGYTF.

V gene TRBV6-5 combines with J gene TRBJ2-7; D is ambiguous. V dropped 6 bases and J dropped 3 bases, with 12 bases sitting between them. Germline CDR1 is MNHEY and CDR2 is SVGAGI. This CDR3 has 13 amino acids. This CDR3 reads CASSGPPRYEQYF. The CDR3 coding sequence is TGTGCCAGCAGCGGGCCTCCCCGCTACGAGCAGTACTTC.

The chain uses TRBV28 and TRBJ1-2, with a tentative D call TRBD1 (5 bases). The CDR3 is made up of 12 amino acids. Germline-derived CDR1 and CDR2 are MDHEN and SYDVKM. Deletions cut 8 bases from V and 4 bases from J, with 11 bases between. In DNA, the CDR3 is TGTGCCAGCGGGGAGGGGCGCTATGGCTACACCTTC. Encoded protein: CASGEGRYGYTF.

The sample holds one count of this clone. This sample also contains other DNA sequences that code for the same CDR3. This sequence joins TRBV7-9 and TRBJ2-7; 12 positions match TRBD1. V trimming: 4 bases; J trimming: 5 bases; junction bases outside the gene matches: 9. This CDR3 has 16 residues. The germline V gene encodes CDR1 SEHNR and CDR2 FQNEAQ (reference sequence). The CDR3, as DNA: TGTGCCAGCAGCTCGAGGGTGGGGACAGGGGGCCACGAGCAGTACTTC. This sequence encodes CASSSRVGTGGHEQYF. Full variable domain (remainder filled in from reference TRBV7-9 and TRBJ2-7): DTGVSQNPRHKITKRGQNVTFRCDPISEHNRLYWYRQTLGQGPEFLTYFQNEAQLEKSRLLSDRFSAERPKGSFSTLEIQRTEQGDSAMYLCASSSRVGTGGHEQYFGPGTRLTVT.

This clone was counted between two and nine times. The chain employs TRBV11-3 and TRBJ2-3; 8 bases fit TRBD2. In germline, CDR1 is SGHNT, CDR2 YENEEA. Trimming cost V 0 bases and J 0 bases; bases outside gene matches: 2. The CDR3 sequence is 16 residues long. The CDR3 is CASSLDSGGSTDTQYF. CDR3 sequence (DNA): TGTGCCAGCAGCTTAGATTCGGGGGGGAGCACAGATACGCAGTATTTT.

V is TRBV5-8 and J is TRBJ1-5; 8 bases align to TRBD1. The CDR3 runs 15 residues. CDR1 SGHTS and CDR2 YDEGEE come from the germline V gene. The J segment lost 5 bases and the V segment lost 0 bases, leaving 4 bases of the junction unmatched. The CDR3 nucleotides read TGTGCCAGCAGCTTGGAGGACAGGGTGTATCAGCCCCAGCATTTT. It is translated as CASSLEDRVYQPQHF. The complete variable domain, with remaining parts taken from reference TRBV5-8 and TRBJ1-5, reads EAGVTQSPTHLIKTRGQQATLRCSPISGHTSVYWYQQALGLGLQFLLWYDEGEERNRGNFPPRFSGRQFPNYSSELNVNALELEDSALYLCASSLEDRVYQPQHFGDGTRLSIL.